This TCR beta chain was identified during a study of CD4 T cells in relation to SARS-CoV-2 and coronaviruses. The study's findings and limits: Memory recall responses, not primary responses primed in culture, are what the assay detects. Samples before the pandemic and after infection were not matched within any donor.

Unexposed donor CD4+ T cells date from about 2011-2019, before the COVID-19 pandemic. V shed 7 bases and J shed 10 bases, with 29 bases lying between them. The length of the CDR3 is 16 residues. Germline CDR1 reads SQVTM; CDR2 reads ANQGSEA. On this clone: Its antigen is unknown.

TCRdb keeps only in-frame clones here, not all; method: immunoSEQ multiplex PCR. This sample yields about 64,000 clones, of which about 94% are seen a single time; roughly 0.14% belongs to the top ten. The sequencing input was naive CD4+ T cells from PBMCs. Sample subset: naive CD4+ T cells isolated by negative enrichment. The chain has TRBV29-1 and TRBJ2-1; D may correspond to TRBD1 or TRBD2 (5 bases each). The clonotype comes from a human donor in good health. The CDR3 region is CSAGAALSGGSREQFF. The CDR3 region has the DNA TGCAGCGCTGGGGCAGCCCTCTCGGGCGGGTCAAGAGAGCAGTTCTTC.